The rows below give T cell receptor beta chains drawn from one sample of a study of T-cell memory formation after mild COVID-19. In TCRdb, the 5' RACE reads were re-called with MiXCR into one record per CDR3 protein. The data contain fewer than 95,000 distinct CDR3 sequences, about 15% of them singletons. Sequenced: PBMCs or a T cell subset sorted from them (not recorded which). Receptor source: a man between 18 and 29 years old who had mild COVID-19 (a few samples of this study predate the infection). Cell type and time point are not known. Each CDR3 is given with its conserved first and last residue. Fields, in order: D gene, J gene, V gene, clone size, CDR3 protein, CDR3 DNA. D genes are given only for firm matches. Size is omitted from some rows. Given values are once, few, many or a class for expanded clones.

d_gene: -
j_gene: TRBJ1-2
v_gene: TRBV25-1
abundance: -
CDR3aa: CASSGYRAPNYGYTF
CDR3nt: TGTGCCAGCAGTGGCTACAGGGCCCCCAACTATGGCTACACCTTC

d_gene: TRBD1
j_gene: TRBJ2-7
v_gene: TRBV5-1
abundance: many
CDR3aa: CASSRGTGGFYEQYF
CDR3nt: TGCGCCAGCAGCCGCGGAACAGGGGGATTCTACGAGCAGTACTTC

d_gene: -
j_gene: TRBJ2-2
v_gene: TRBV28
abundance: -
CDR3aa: CASRPVGGPDTGELFF
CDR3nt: TGTGCCAGCAGGCCTGTCGGGGGCCCGGACACCGGGGAGCTGTTTTTT

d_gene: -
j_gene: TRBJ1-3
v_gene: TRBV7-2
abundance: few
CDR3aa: CASSLSTSGGNTIYF
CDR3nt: TGTGCCAGCAGCTTAAGCACGTCCGGAGGAAACACCATATATTTT

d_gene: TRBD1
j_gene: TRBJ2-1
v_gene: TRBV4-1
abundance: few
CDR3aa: CASSQGQGAYNEQFF
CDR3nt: TGCGCCAGCAGCCAAGGACAGGGGGCCTACAATGAGCAGTTCTTC

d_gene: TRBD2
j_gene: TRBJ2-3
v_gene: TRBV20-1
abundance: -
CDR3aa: CSARELAGGISTDTQYF
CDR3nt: TGCAGTGCTAGAGAACTAGCGGGGGGCATAAGCACAGATACGCAGTATTTT

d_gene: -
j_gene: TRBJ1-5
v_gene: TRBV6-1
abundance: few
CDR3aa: CASSEEGRYSNQPQHF
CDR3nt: TGTGCCAGCAGTGAGGAGGGACGGTATAGCAATCAGCCCCAGCATTTT

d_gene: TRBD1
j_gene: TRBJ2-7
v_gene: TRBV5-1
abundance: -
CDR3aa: CASSLGTGSAYEQYF
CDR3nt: TGCGCCAGCAGCTTGGGGACAGGGTCGGCCTACGAGCAGTACTTC

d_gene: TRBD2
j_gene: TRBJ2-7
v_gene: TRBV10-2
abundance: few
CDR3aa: CASSGGTSLYEQYF
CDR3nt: TGCGCCAGCAGTGGGGGGACTAGCCTTTACGAGCAGTACTTC

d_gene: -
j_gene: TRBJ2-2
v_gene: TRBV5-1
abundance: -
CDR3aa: CASSPLQDTGELFF
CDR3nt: TGCGCCAGCAGCCCACTTCAGGACACCGGGGAGCTGTTTTTT

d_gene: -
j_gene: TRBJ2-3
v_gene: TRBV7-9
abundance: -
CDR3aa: CASSLGVAGTDTQYF
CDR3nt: TGTGCCAGCAGCTTGGGGGTGGCAGGAACAGATACGCAGTATTTT

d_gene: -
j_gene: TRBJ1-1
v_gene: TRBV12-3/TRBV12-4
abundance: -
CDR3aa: CASSFNRNTEAFF
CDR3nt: TGTGCCAGCAGTTTTAACAGGAACACTGAAGCTTTCTTT

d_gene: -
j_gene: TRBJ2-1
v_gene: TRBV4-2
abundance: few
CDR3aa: CASSQNGGHGGTNEQFF
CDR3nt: TGTGCCAGCAGCCAAAACGGGGGGCATGGGGGCACAAATGAGCAGTTCTTC

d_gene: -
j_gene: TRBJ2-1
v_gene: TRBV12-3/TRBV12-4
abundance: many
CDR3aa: CASSSGKGRNEQFF
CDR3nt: TGTGCCAGCAGTTCAGGGAAGGGTCGGAATGAGCAGTTCTTC

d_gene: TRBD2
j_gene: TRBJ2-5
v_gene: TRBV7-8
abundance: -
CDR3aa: CASSLLAGVIRETQYF
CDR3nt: TGTGCCAGCAGCTTATTAGCGGGGGTAATTCGAGAGACCCAGTACTTC

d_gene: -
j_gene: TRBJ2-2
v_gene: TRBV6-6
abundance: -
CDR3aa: CASKVWNTGELFF
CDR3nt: TGTGCCAGCAAGGTTTGGAACACCGGGGAGCTGTTTTTT

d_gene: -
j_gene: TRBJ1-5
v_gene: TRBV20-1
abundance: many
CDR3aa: CSARDSWGNQPQHF
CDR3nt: TGCAGTGCTAGAGACAGCTGGGGGAATCAGCCCCAGCATTTT

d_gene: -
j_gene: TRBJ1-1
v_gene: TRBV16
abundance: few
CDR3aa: CASSLLGGATEAFF
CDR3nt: TGTGCCAGCAGCCTCTTAGGAGGGGCCACTGAAGCTTTCTTT

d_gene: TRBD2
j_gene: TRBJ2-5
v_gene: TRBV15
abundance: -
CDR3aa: CATSRDPSGWETQYF
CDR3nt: TGTGCCACCAGCAGAGATCCTAGCGGGTGGGAGACCCAGTACTTC

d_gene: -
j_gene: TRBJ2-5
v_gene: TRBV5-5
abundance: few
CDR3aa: CASAKEGVGSPFEETQYF
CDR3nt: TGTGCCAGCGCTAAGGAAGGCGTGGGGTCGCCCTTCGAAGAGACCCAGTACTTC